Detailed here is one T cell receptor (beta chain). The antigen is not known. Germline CDR1 and CDR2: MNHEY and SMNVEV (reference sequence). V lost 2 bases and J 10 bases, leaving 12 bases between the germline ends. CDR3 length: 13 amino acids. Only in-frame clones appear in the TCRdb table, and some are missing; sequencing was by immunoSEQ multiplex PCR. The top ten clones hold less than 0.3% of a sample with fewer than 1 million clones, 95% to 97% of them seen once. Naive CD8 cells, CD45RO-negative and positively selected for CCR7, excluded terminally differentiated effector memory CD45RA+ cells. The data were obtained in a study of shared clonotypes between healthy human individuals. Study-wide results and limits: Clonotype sharing among donors was expected to depend on sequencing depth.

Material for sequencing was naive CD8+ T cells sorted from blood. The receptor's source is a man in his thirties or forties in good health. The rearrangement uses TRBV27 and TRBJ2-1; TRBD1 is a possible D gene (6 bases). As DNA, the CDR3 is TGTGCCAGCAGTTTACTCGGGACACCCGAGCAGTTCTTC. Amino acid sequence: CASSLLGTPEQFF.